This entry describes one T cell receptor (beta chain). The entry originates in a study of blood T cell repertoires in COVID-19. Participants reported their clinical history, and cohort assignment relied on those reports. Recovered status in Cohort 3 required two negative PCRs, clearance, or symptom resolution. Clones were read by immunoSEQ multiplex PCR, and TCRdb kept only the in-frame ones, dropping some. Counted here are some 300,000 clones, roughly 90% occurring once; the ten biggest clones make up about 9.9%. CDR3 length: 14 residues. Germline trimming cut 2 bases from V and 5 bases from J; bases unmatched to any gene: 2. Germline assignment: CDR1 ENHRY and CDR2 SYGVKD.

Source material: PBMCs or T cells enriched from blood (not recorded which). The chain links TRBV10-3 to TRBJ1-1, with 10 bases that match TRBD1. This clonotype was sampled from a woman between 40 and 50 years old who had recovered from COVID-19. CDR3 DNA: TGTGCCATCAGTGAGCGGACAGGGGGGACTGAAGCTTTCTTT. This encodes CAISERTGGTEAFF.